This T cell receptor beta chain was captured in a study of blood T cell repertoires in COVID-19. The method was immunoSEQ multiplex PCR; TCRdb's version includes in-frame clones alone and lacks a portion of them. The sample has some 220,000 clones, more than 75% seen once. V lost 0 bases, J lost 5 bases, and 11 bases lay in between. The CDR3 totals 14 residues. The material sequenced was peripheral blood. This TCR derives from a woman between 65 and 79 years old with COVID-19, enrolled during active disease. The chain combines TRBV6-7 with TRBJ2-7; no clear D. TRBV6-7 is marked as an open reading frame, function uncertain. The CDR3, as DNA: TGTGCCAGCAGTTACTCCCCGGTCGTCCACGAGCAGTACTTC. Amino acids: CASSYSPVVHEQYF.